The rows below give T cell receptor beta chains drawn from one sample of a study of cytomegalovirus exposure and HLA in healthy donors. TCRdb's copy holds only in-frame clones and misses some; the assay was immunoSEQ multiplex PCR. The table has approximately 210,000 clones, 82% seen once; the top ten hold approximately 6.5%. Sequencing used PBMCs. The origin of the receptors is a man aged 40-49 years in good health and CMV-seropositive. Both conserved end residues are part of each CDR3. Fields, in order: clone size, V gene, D gene, J gene, CDR3 protein, CDR3 DNA. D genes are given only for firm matches. A clone size is listed for some rows: how often the clone was seen (once, few, many), or a class if it is expanded.

clone_size: .; v_call: TRBV14; d_call: .; j_call: TRBJ1-1; cdr3_aa: CASSPRVLVNTEAFF; cdr3_nt: TGTGCCAGCAGCCCCCGGGTTTTAGTGAACACTGAAGCTTTCTTT
clone_size: .; v_call: TRBV6-5; d_call: TRBD1; j_call: TRBJ2-5; cdr3_aa: CASSPRTGGETQYF; cdr3_nt: TGTGCCAGCAGTCCCCGGACAGGGGGGGAGACCCAGTACTTC
clone_size: .; v_call: TRBV27; d_call: .; j_call: TRBJ2-7; cdr3_aa: CASSPGGSSYEQYF; cdr3_nt: TGTGCCAGCAGTCCAGGGGGGAGCTCCTACGAGCAGTACTTC
clone_size: once; v_call: TRBV28; d_call: .; j_call: TRBJ1-1; cdr3_aa: CASSLWSRSRNTEAFF; cdr3_nt: TGTGCCAGCAGTTTATGGTCACGCTCTAGGAACACTGAAGCTTTCTTT
clone_size: .; v_call: TRBV6-6; d_call: .; j_call: TRBJ1-1; cdr3_aa: CASRMTGNTEAFF; cdr3_nt: TGTGCCAGCAGAATGACAGGGAACACTGAAGCTTTCTTT
clone_size: .; v_call: TRBV9; d_call: TRBD1; j_call: TRBJ1-2; cdr3_aa: CASTPGQANYGYTF; cdr3_nt: TGTGCCAGCACCCCAGGACAGGCTAACTATGGCTACACCTTC
clone_size: .; v_call: TRBV29-1; d_call: .; j_call: TRBJ1-3; cdr3_aa: CSAVSGNTIYF; cdr3_nt: TGCAGCGCGGTATCTGGAAACACCATATATTTT
clone_size: .; v_call: TRBV19; d_call: TRBD2; j_call: TRBJ2-1; cdr3_aa: CASSIAGGPNEQFF; cdr3_nt: TGTGCCAGTAGTATAGCGGGAGGCCCCAATGAGCAGTTCTTC
clone_size: .; v_call: TRBV30; d_call: .; j_call: TRBJ2-2; cdr3_aa: CAWSNGDTGELFF; cdr3_nt: TGTGCCTGGAGTAACGGGGACACCGGGGAGCTGTTTTTT
clone_size: .; v_call: TRBV9; d_call: .; j_call: TRBJ2-2; cdr3_aa: CASSVEAANTGELFF; cdr3_nt: TGTGCCAGCAGCGTAGAGGCGGCGAACACCGGGGAGCTGTTTTTT
clone_size: .; v_call: TRBV2; d_call: .; j_call: TRBJ1-1; cdr3_aa: CASTAGTLRGTEAFF; cdr3_nt: TGTGCCAGCACCGCCGGGACACTTCGCGGCACTGAAGCTTTCTTT
clone_size: .; v_call: TRBV9; d_call: .; j_call: TRBJ1-6; cdr3_aa: CASSAAQQGRNSPLHF; cdr3_nt: TGTGCCAGCAGCGCAGCCCAGCAGGGGCGGAATTCACCCCTCCACTTT
clone_size: .; v_call: TRBV19; d_call: .; j_call: TRBJ1-1; cdr3_aa: CASSRPFLAEAFF; cdr3_nt: TGTGCCAGTAGTAGACCCTTTCTAGCTGAAGCTTTCTTT
clone_size: once; v_call: TRBV7-9; d_call: TRBD1; j_call: TRBJ1-1; cdr3_aa: CSSSSTGYDTEAFF; cdr3_nt: TGTTCCAGCAGCTCGACAGGGTATGACACTGAAGCTTTCTTT
clone_size: .; v_call: TRBV18; d_call: .; j_call: TRBJ1-1; cdr3_aa: CASSPERLTTEAFF; cdr3_nt: TGTGCCAGCTCACCGGAGAGGCTAACCACTGAAGCTTTCTTT
clone_size: .; v_call: TRBV5-1; d_call: TRBD1; j_call: TRBJ2-2; cdr3_aa: CASSLGDRGPANTGELFF; cdr3_nt: TGCGCCAGCAGCTTGGGGGACAGGGGGCCCGCGAACACCGGGGAGCTGTTTTTT
clone_size: .; v_call: TRBV14; d_call: .; j_call: TRBJ1-4; cdr3_aa: CASSQGDRGNRREKLFF; cdr3_nt: TGTGCCAGCAGCCAGGGGGATCGGGGGAACCGGAGAGAAAAACTGTTTTTT
clone_size: few; v_call: TRBV7-2; d_call: TRBD1; j_call: TRBJ1-2; cdr3_aa: CASSPSKDRGGYTF; cdr3_nt: TGTGCCAGCAGCCCTAGTAAGGACAGGGGTGGCTACACCTTC
clone_size: once; v_call: TRBV27; d_call: .; j_call: TRBJ2-3; cdr3_aa: CASSLSHRTDTQYF; cdr3_nt: TGTGCCAGCAGTTTGAGCCATCGCACAGATACGCAGTATTTT
clone_size: .; v_call: TRBV28; d_call: .; j_call: TRBJ1-1; cdr3_aa: CASIIGGTEAFF; cdr3_nt: TGTGCCAGCATCATAGGGGGCACTGAAGCTTTCTTT
clone_size: few; v_call: TRBV2; d_call: TRBD1; j_call: TRBJ1-1; cdr3_aa: CASSPQGATEAFF; cdr3_nt: TGTGCCAGCAGTCCACAGGGGGCGACTGAAGCTTTCTTT
clone_size: .; v_call: TRBV19; d_call: .; j_call: TRBJ1-3; cdr3_aa: CASRQDHSGNTIYF; cdr3_nt: TGTGCCAGTAGACAGGACCATTCCGGAAACACCATATATTTT
clone_size: once; v_call: TRBV11-2; d_call: .; j_call: TRBJ1-4; cdr3_aa: CASSPGPTNEKLFF; cdr3_nt: TGTGCCAGCAGCCCAGGGCCAACTAATGAAAAACTGTTTTTT
clone_size: .; v_call: TRBV9; d_call: .; j_call: TRBJ2-5; cdr3_aa: CASSVGQTQYF; cdr3_nt: TGTGCCAGCAGCGTAGGGCAGACCCAGTACTTC
clone_size: once; v_call: TRBV4-1; d_call: .; j_call: TRBJ1-1; cdr3_aa: CASKPPGLTNTEAFF; cdr3_nt: TGCGCCAGCAAGCCTCCGGGACTCACGAACACTGAAGCTTTCTTT
clone_size: .; v_call: TRBV30; d_call: .; j_call: TRBJ2-6; cdr3_aa: CAWDTTSGANVLTF; cdr3_nt: TGTGCCTGGGACACGACCTCTGGGGCCAACGTCCTGACTTTC
clone_size: .; v_call: TRBV6-1; d_call: TRBD1; j_call: TRBJ1-2; cdr3_aa: CASRGRTGNGYTF; cdr3_nt: TGTGCCAGCAGGGGACGGACAGGGAATGGCTACACCTTC
clone_size: .; v_call: TRBV4-1; d_call: TRBD2; j_call: TRBJ2-7; cdr3_aa: CASSQLAGAGEQYF; cdr3_nt: TGCGCCAGCAGCCAACTAGCGGGAGCGGGCGAGCAGTACTTC
clone_size: .; v_call: TRBV19; d_call: .; j_call: TRBJ2-2; cdr3_aa: CASSSAAQNTGELFF; cdr3_nt: TGTGCCAGTAGCAGTGCTGCCCAGAACACCGGGGAGCTGTTTTTT
clone_size: .; v_call: TRBV27; d_call: .; j_call: TRBJ2-5; cdr3_aa: CASSPTGWETQYF; cdr3_nt: TGTGCCAGCAGCCCTACGGGGTGGGAGACCCAGTACTTC
clone_size: few; v_call: TRBV14; d_call: .; j_call: TRBJ1-1; cdr3_aa: CASSQDSGANTEAFF; cdr3_nt: TGTGCCAGCAGCCAAGATTCAGGGGCGAACACTGAAGCTTTCTTT
clone_size: .; v_call: TRBV9; d_call: .; j_call: TRBJ1-3; cdr3_aa: CASSVAPTGSSGNTIYF; cdr3_nt: TGTGCCAGCAGCGTAGCCCCCACAGGGAGCTCTGGAAACACCATATATTTT
clone_size: .; v_call: TRBV6-5; d_call: .; j_call: TRBJ1-1; cdr3_aa: CASSYQGSTEAFF; cdr3_nt: TGTGCCAGCAGTTACCAGGGGAGCACTGAAGCTTTCTTT
clone_size: .; v_call: TRBV15; d_call: .; j_call: TRBJ1-3; cdr3_aa: CATSRRTVSGNTIYF; cdr3_nt: TGTGCCACCAGCAGGAGGACAGTCTCTGGAAACACCATATATTTT
clone_size: .; v_call: TRBV10-2; d_call: TRBD2; j_call: TRBJ2-3; cdr3_aa: CASSPQTTLAGGADTQYF; cdr3_nt: TGCGCCAGCAGCCCCCAAACTACCTTAGCGGGAGGGGCAGATACGCAGTATTTT
clone_size: once; v_call: TRBV10-3; d_call: .; j_call: TRBJ1-1; cdr3_aa: CAISDFLPGEMNTEAFF; cdr3_nt: TGTGCCATCAGTGATTTCCTACCAGGGGAAATGAACACTGAAGCTTTCTTT
clone_size: .; v_call: TRBV7-3; d_call: .; j_call: TRBJ2-5; cdr3_aa: CASSSDIQETQYF; cdr3_nt: TGTGCCAGCAGCTCCGACATCCAAGAGACCCAGTACTTC
clone_size: .; v_call: TRBV5-1; d_call: TRBD1; j_call: TRBJ2-1; cdr3_aa: CASSWNLGTGEPPGHEQFF; cdr3_nt: TGCGCCAGCAGCTGGAACCTCGGGACAGGGGAACCCCCGGGCCATGAGCAGTTCTTC
clone_size: .; v_call: TRBV11-2; d_call: .; j_call: TRBJ2-7; cdr3_aa: CASSLEASYEQYF; cdr3_nt: TGTGCCAGCAGCTTAGAGGCCTCCTACGAGCAGTACTTC
clone_size: .; v_call: TRBV2; d_call: .; j_call: TRBJ1-4; cdr3_aa: CASSEEMRLNEKLFF; cdr3_nt: TGTGCCAGCAGTGAAGAAATGCGCCTAAATGAAAAACTGTTTTTT
clone_size: few; v_call: TRBV19; d_call: .; j_call: TRBJ1-5; cdr3_aa: CASSVGSPSNQPQHF; cdr3_nt: TGTGCCAGTAGTGTTGGCAGTCCTAGCAATCAGCCCCAGCATTTT
clone_size: .; v_call: TRBV5-1; d_call: .; j_call: TRBJ2-2; cdr3_aa: CASSLGGTNTGELFF; cdr3_nt: TGCGCCAGCAGCTTGGGCGGGACGAACACCGGGGAGCTGTTTTTT